This T cell receptor (beta chain) is from a study of technical replicates of blood from a few donors. The assay was immunoSEQ multiplex PCR, and TCRdb's table has in-frame clones only and misses some. Of about 93,000 clones in the sample, approximately 95% were seen once. Germline V gene data show CDR1 as SGHRS and CDR2 as YFSETQ. The CDR3 consists of 17 residues. V dropped 0 bases and J dropped 2 bases, with 17 bases sitting between them. This clone was observed a single time. The receptor was derived from a human donor in good health. The chain has TRBV5-1 and TRBJ1-2; a weak D match, TRBD1 (6 bases). The material sequenced was T cells isolated from PBMCs. CDR3 protein: CASSLVGQRRPNYGYTF. Here the CDR3 DNA reads TGCGCCAGCAGCTTGGTTGGACAGCGAAGACCAAACTATGGCTACACCTTC.